The present T cell receptor (beta chain) was sequenced within a study of molecular identifiers for immune sequencing clone quantification. The germline gives CDR1 LGHNA, CDR2 YSLEER. The CDR3 spans 16 residues. Germline trimming cut 4 bases from V and 1 base from J; bases unmatched to any gene: 7. Library preparation followed earlier protocols using designated TCR primers. TCRdb processed the PCR reads anew with MiXCR; each CDR3 protein has one entry. The repertoire holds over 600,000 distinct CDR3 sequences, with nearly 20% as singletons. Study-level findings and limits: Highly expanded clone sizes could be underestimated through barcode sharing by identical TCR molecules. Clones exceeding 20 RNA copies carried over 97% of effector molecules but under 1% of naive-cell molecules.

Sorting was used to obtain naive CD8 T cells (CD8+CD4-CCR7+CD45RA+). Ten or more counts support this clonotype. Its antigen is as yet unknown. The chain recombines TRBV4-3 with TRBJ2-3; 8 positions agree with TRBD1. Source material: naive CD8+ T cells from blood, with Jurkat cell RNA spiked in. The subset was: FACS-sorted CD8+CD4-CCR7+CD45RA+ naive T cells. This receptor was obtained from a human donor in good health. Some libraries in this study had Jurkat cell RNA spiked in. The CDR3 region is CASSPEGGQGTDTQYF. CDR3 nucleotides: TGCGCCAGCAGCCCAGAAGGGGGACAGGGCACAGATACGCAGTATTTT.